The source of this T cell receptor beta chain is a study of shared clonotypes between healthy human individuals. Study-level findings and limits: The researchers took only blood, and tissue repertoires probably look different. Sorted-subset sequencing was shown by rarefaction to be incomplete despite large depth.

Libraries were prepared by immunoSEQ multiplex PCR; TCRdb keeps only in-frame clonotypes and omits some of them. This sample has some 240,000 clones, with over 50% found just once. This clone was detected once. Its matching antigen is unknown. Germline V gene lookup returns CDR1 SEHNR and CDR2 FQNEAQ (reference sequence). This CDR3 comprises 15 residues. The V segment lost 5 bases and the J segment 5 bases; nucleotides outside the gene matches: 7. The sample was memory CD4+ T cells sorted from blood. Subset reported: CD45RA-negative fraction. The chain couples TRBV7-9 to TRBJ2-1; 9 positions agree with TRBD1. This clonotype was sampled from a man aged 25-45 years in good health. CDR3: CASSQGTGSNNEQFF. CDR3 bases: TGTGCCAGCAGCCAGGGGACAGGGAGCAACAATGAGCAGTTCTTC.